Sample share makes the clone carrying this TCR beta chain medium-sized (0.01 to 0.1%). Its antigen remains unidentified. The data belong to a study of OX40 agonist ivuxolimab in advanced cancers. On the study more broadly: Dose-escalation cases comprised hepatocellular carcinoma, melanoma, renal cell or head and neck cancer.

Some clones are missing from TCRdb's copy, which holds only in-frame ones; the method was immunoSEQ multiplex PCR. The sample lists 70,000 to 95,000 clones, 84% occurring once. Study-level results: CD4+ and CD8+ blood T cells expanded clonally by week 6 at 0.1 to 3.0 mg/kg.

This CDR3 is built from 14 residues. V shed 5 bases and J 9 bases; nucleotides not matched to a gene: 12. From germline, CDR1 is SEHNR and CDR2 FQNEAQ (reference sequence). The chain employs TRBV7-9 and TRBJ2-7; 8 positions agree with TRBD1. The sample in question was CD4+ or CD8+ T cells sorted from blood, obtained in a trial of the OX40 agonist ivuxolimab. The TCR was taken from an adult with an advanced solid tumor such as melanoma, head and neck, liver or kidney cancer. Written as DNA, the CDR3 is TGTGCCAGCAGCCTTACCGACGGACAGGGTCCGCAGTACGTC. It specifies CASSLTDGQGPQYV.